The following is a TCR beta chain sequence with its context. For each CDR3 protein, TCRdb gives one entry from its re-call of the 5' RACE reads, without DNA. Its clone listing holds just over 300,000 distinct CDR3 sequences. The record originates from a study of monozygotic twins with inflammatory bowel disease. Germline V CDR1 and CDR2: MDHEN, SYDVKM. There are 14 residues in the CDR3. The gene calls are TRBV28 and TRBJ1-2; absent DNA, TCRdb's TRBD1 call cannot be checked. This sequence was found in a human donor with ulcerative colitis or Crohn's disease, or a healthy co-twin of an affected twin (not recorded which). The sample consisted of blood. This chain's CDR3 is CASSPGGENYGYTF.